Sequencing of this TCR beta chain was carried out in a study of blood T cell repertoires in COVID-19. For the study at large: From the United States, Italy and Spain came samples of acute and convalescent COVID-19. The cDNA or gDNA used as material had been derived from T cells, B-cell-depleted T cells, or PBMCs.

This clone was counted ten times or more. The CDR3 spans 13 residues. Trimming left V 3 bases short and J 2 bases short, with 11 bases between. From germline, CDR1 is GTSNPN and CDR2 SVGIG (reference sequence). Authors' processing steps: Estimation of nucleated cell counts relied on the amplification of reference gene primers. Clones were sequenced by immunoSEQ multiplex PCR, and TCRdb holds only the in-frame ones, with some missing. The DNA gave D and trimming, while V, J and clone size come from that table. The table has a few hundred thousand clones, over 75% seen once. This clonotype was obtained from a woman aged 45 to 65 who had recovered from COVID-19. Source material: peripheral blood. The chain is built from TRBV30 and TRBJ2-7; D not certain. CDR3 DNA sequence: TGTGCCTGGAGCGTGACTTCTACCTACGAGCAGTACTTC. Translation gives CAWSVTSTYEQYF.